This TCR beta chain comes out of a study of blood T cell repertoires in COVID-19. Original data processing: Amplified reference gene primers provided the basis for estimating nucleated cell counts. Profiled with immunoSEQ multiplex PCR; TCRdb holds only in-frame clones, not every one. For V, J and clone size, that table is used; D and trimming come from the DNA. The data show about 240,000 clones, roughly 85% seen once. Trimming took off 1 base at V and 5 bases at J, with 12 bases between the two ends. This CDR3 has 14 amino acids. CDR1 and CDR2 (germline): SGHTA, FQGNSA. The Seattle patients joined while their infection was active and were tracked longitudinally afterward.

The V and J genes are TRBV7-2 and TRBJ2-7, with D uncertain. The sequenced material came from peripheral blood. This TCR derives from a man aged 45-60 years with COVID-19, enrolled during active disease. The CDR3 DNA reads TGTGCCAGCAGCTTAGTACAGTCGGTCAACGAGCAGTACTTC. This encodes CASSLVQSVNEQYF.